This note documents a single T cell receptor (beta chain) sequence. Within the sample, other DNA sequences also encode this same CDR3. Profiled with immunoSEQ multiplex PCR; TCRdb holds only in-frame clones, not every one. The sample has over 850,000 clones, about four fifths seen once. These data originate in a study of shared clonotypes between healthy human individuals. The split of CD4+ cells yielded CD45RA+ naive and CD45RA-negative memory subsets. There are 13 residues in the CDR3. CDR1 and CDR2 (germline): LNHDA, SQIVND (reference sequence). V was cut by 4 bases and J by 4 bases, with 8 bases left in between.

The chain joins TRBV19 to TRBJ1-5; D may be TRBD1 (5 bases). The sequence came from a man between 18 and 35 years old in good health. Some clones in this sample may be carry-over from other donors' samples. Material for sequencing was memory CD4+ T cells from PBMCs. Stated subset: CD45RA-negative fraction. CDR3 sequence: CASSRGGNQPQHF. CDR3 nucleotides: TGTGCCAGTAGTAGGGGGGGGAATCAGCCCCAGCATTTT.